One and the same sample provided the 3 T cell receptor beta chains below, sequenced in a study of tumor-infiltrating lymphocytes in primary liver carcinoma. Synthesis of TCR beta cDNA was carried out from 500 ng total RNA with a constant-region primer. Three nested multiplex PCR rounds, a slightly modified ARM-PCR method, built the TCR beta libraries. The two initial PCR rounds, about 9 cycles each, used TRBV1-TRBV30 forward and C-beta reverse primers. Via MiXCR, TCRdb re-called the multiplex PCR reads, giving one row per CDR3 protein. The table shows around 330,000 distinct CDR3 sequences, with less than 75% occurring only once. RNA isolated from unsorted whole blood supplied the blood RNA, with germline DNA also extracted. The material sequenced was peripheral blood. Receptors originate from a man aged 40-49 years with primary liver carcinoma and hepatitis B virus infection.

About this clonotype: With a much larger clone just one base away, this may be a read error. The chain carries TRBV28 and TRBJ1-1, with unresolved D. The germline CDR1 and CDR2 sequences are MDHEN and SYDVKM. The CDR3 is 12 residues long. The CDR3 nucleotides read TGTGCCAGCTGCGAGCGCGGGTCTGAAGCTTCCTTT. Its translation is CASCERGSEASF.

The table lists this clonotype with many counts. This CDR3 is CASSYGGGDQPQHF. In DNA form, the CDR3 reads TGTGCCAGCAGTTACGGGGGGGGGGATCAGCCCCAGCATTTT. The chain uses TRBV6-5 and TRBJ1-5; a possible D gene is TRBD1 (5 bases). The CDR3 spans 14 residues. Per germline, CDR1 MNHEY and CDR2 SVGAGI. The ends were cut back, 2 bases at V and 5 bases at J, with 10 bases in the middle.

As concerns this clonotype: The limits of the CDR3 on the DNA are not certain, so only TCRdb's listed CDR3 is given. The chain is built from TRBV11-3 and TRBJ1-2; the table's D call, TRBD1, was not checked against the DNA. From its first to its last residue, the CDR3 has 15 amino acids. Germline CDR1 is SGHNT and CDR2 is YENEEA. The chain's CDR3 is CASSPQAPSNYGCTF.